One T cell receptor (beta chain) is described in this entry. The antigen is unknown. The data are from a study of CD8+CD57+ T cells in acquired aplastic anemia. Across the study: The average for DNA from sorted CD4+ and CD8+ cells was 3.2 ug. Study conclusions and caveats: Controls and patients did not differ significantly in CD8+ Simpson's diversity. Sharing between patients and controls was observed for over 25 CD8+ CDR3 sequences.

CDR1 is DFQATT, CDR2 SNEGSKA, per germline (reference sequence). Deletions cut 0 bases from V and 8 bases from J, with 7 bases between. The CDR3 loop spans 12 amino acids. Genomic DNA served as template for TCR beta VDJ and CDR3 profiling. MiXCR, applied by TCRdb to the reads, yields one record per CDR3 protein. The top ten clones hold roughly 8% of a sample with roughly 300,000 distinct CDR3 sequences, roughly 50% of them seen once. The specimen sequenced was sorted CD4+, CD8+, or CD8+CD57+ T cells (not recorded which) from PBMCs. The clonotype comes from a human donor with severe aplastic anemia or a healthy control (not recorded which). The chain combines TRBV20-1 with TRBJ2-2; a weak D match, TRBD2 (6 bases). The CDR3 region is CSARDGGGELFF. The CDR3, as DNA: TGCAGTGCTAGAGATGGAGGGGGGGAGCTGTTTTTT.